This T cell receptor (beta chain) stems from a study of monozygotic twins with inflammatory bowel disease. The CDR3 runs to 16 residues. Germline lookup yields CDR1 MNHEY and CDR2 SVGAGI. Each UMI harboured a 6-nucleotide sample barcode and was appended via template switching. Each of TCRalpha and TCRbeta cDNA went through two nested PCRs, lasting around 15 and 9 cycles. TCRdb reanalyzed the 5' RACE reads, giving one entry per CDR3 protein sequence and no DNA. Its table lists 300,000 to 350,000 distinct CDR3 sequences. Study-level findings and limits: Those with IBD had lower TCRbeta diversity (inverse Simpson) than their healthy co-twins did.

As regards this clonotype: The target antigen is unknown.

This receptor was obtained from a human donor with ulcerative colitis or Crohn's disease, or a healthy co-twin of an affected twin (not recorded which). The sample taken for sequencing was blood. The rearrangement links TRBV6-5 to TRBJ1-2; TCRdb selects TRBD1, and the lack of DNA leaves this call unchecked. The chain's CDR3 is CASSSPRRRSLGGYTF.